This T cell receptor (beta chain) derives from a study of shared clonotypes between healthy human individuals. Study as a whole: Researchers assigned three CD4 naive, three CD4 memory, two CD8 naive and one CD8 memory plate to each donor.

V shed 1 base and J shed 0 bases, with 10 bases lying between them. This CDR3 contains 15 residues. From germline, CDR1 is SGDLS and CDR2 YYNGEE. Study-wide findings and caveats: Sampling used blood alone; tissue repertoires probably differ.

Each sorted subset replicate got 200 ng genomic DNA, tens of thousands of genomes. Assay used: immunoSEQ multiplex PCR; TCRdb lists only in-frame clones, some missing. The table has about 700,000 clones, around 92% seen once. With regard to this clone: As yet, its antigen is unknown.

The naive CD8 population came from CD45RO-negative cells selected for CCR7, without terminally differentiated effector memory CD45RA+ cells. The rearrangement links TRBV9 to TRBJ1-2; weak D call: TRBD1 (6 bases). This TCR derives from a man aged 25-45 years in good health. Sequenced material: naive CD8+ T cells sorted from blood. The CDR3 is CASSVRGDSNYGYTF. CDR3 nucleotide sequence: TGTGCCAGCAGCGTAAGGGGGGACTCTAACTATGGCTACACCTTC.